These T cell receptor beta chains were read from a single sample in a study of T cell repertoires in ileal Crohn's disease. Clones were read by immunoSEQ multiplex PCR, and TCRdb kept only the in-frame ones, dropping some. This table has 2,000 to 3,000 clones, about four fifths appearing once. The sample was ileal tissue. Source of these receptors: an adult with Crohn's disease. Both conserved end residues are part of each CDR3. Some rows mark clone size as missing; the rest say once, few, many or name a class of expanded clone.

clone_size,v_call,j_call,cdr3_aa
NA,TRBV5-1,TRBJ1-3,CASSQDGSGNTIYF
NA,TRBV7-9,TRBJ1-2,CASSPNPPKGYGYTF
NA,TRBV4-2,TRBJ2-6,CASSTDRDSGANVLTF
large,TRBV15,TRBJ2-7,CATSRDQSGGTSEQYF
few,TRBV7-6,TRBJ1-5,CASSPDGSSNQPQHF
NA,TRBV25-1,TRBJ2-1,CASSELSSGDNEQFF
NA,TRBV9,TRBJ2-1,CASSAGTRSYNEQFF
once,TRBV6-5,TRBJ2-5,CASSGTPAWETQYF
NA,TRBV25-1,TRBJ2-1,CASSGDRGPSYNEQFF
NA,TRBV9,TRBJ2-1,CASSPPGLVGVNEQFF
NA,TRBV18,TRBJ1-1,CASSKVNTEAFF
NA,TRBV11-1,TRBJ2-3,CASSWDPLTSTDTQYF